This entry concerns a single T cell receptor (beta chain). This entry belongs to a study of cytomegalovirus exposure and HLA in healthy donors. V was shortened by 7 bases and J by 5 bases, with 15 bases between the two germline ends. The V gene's germline CDR1 is LNHDA and CDR2 SQIVND (reference sequence). The CDR3 totals 15 residues. PCR used 60 Vbeta primers and 13 Jbeta primers. Data came from immunoSEQ multiplex PCR; TCRdb stores just in-frame clones and leaves some out. Of more than 85,000 clones in the sample, roughly three quarters were seen once. The J gene is TRBJ1-6, the V gene TRBV19; maybe TRBD1 (6 bases). Sequencing was performed on PBMCs. The sequence was obtained from a young man in good health and CMV-seronegative. CDR3 amino acids: CASNEGQRNNSPLHF. The CDR3, as DNA: TGTGCCAGTAATGAAGGACAGCGCAATAATTCACCCCTCCACTTT.